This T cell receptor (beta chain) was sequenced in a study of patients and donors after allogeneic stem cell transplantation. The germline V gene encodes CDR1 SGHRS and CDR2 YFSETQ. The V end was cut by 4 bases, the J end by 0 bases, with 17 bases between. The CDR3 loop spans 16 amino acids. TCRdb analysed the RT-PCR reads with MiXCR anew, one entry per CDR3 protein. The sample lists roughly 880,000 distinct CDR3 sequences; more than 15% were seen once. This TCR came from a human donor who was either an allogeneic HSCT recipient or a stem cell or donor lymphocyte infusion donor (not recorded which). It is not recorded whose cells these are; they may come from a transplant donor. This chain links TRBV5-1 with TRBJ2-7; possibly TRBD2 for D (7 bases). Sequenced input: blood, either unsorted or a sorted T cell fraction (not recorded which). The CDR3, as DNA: TGCGCCAGCAGCATCTCCCCGCGGGGGCACTCCTACGAGCAGTACTTC. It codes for CASSISPRGHSYEQYF.